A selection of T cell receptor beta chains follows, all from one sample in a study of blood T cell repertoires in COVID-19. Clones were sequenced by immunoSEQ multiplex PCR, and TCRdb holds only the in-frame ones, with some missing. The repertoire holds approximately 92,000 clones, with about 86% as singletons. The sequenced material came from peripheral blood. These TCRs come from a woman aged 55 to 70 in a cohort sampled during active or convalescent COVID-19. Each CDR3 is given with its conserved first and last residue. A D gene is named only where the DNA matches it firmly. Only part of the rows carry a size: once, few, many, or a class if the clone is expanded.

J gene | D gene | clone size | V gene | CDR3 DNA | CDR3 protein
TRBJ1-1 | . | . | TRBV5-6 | TGTGCCAGCAGCTGGAGAGGCAGGGGAAGGGGTGAAGCTTTCTTT | CASSWRGRGRGEAFF
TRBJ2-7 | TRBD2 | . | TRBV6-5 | TGTGCCAGCAGAGGGACTAGCGTCTCCTACGAGCAGTACTTC | CASRGTSVSYEQYF
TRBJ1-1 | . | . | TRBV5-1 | TGCGCCAGCAGCTCGCTTGACAGGCTAAACACTGAAGCTTTCTTT | CASSSLDRLNTEAFF
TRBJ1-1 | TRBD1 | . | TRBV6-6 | TGTGCCAGTCGGGACAGGGACACTGAAGCTTTCTTT | CASRDRDTEAFF
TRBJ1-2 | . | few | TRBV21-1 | TGTGCCAGCAGCAGCCAGGACAAATACTATGGCTACACCTTC | CASSSQDKYYGYTF
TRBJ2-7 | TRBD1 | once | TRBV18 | TGTGCCAGCTCATCGGGACAGGGGACCTACGAGCAGTACTTC | CASSSGQGTYEQYF
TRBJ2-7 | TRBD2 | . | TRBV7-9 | TGTGCCAGCAACCCGATAGGGAGGGCTAACTACGAGCAGTACTTC | CASNPIGRANYEQYF
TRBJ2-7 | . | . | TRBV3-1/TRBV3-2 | TGTGCCAGCAGCCAGTCAGGGGCCGGGCAGTACTTC | CASSQSGAGQYF
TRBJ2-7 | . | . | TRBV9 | TGTGCCAGCAGCGTAGGCGGTGTAAACTCCTACGAGCAGTACTTC | CASSVGGVNSYEQYF
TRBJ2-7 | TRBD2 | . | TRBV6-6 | TGTGCCAGCAGGGGACTAGCGGGAATCTACGAGCAGTACTTC | CASRGLAGIYEQYF
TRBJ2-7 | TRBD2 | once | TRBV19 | TGTGCCAGTAGTGAGCGGGGGAGCGGGAGCTCCTACGAGCAGTACTTC | CASSERGSGSSYEQYF
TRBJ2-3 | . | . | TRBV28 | TGTGCCAGCAGGCGGCGGTCCCTATTCCTACCCCCCCCAGATACGCAGTATTTT | CASRRRSLFLPPPDTQYF
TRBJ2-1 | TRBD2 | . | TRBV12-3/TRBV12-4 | TGTGCCAGCAGTATTAGCGGGAGTAATGAGCAGTTCTTC | CASSISGSNEQFF
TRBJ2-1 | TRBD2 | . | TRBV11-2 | TGTGCCAGCAGCTCAGAGACTAGCGGACAGCAGTTCTTC | CASSSETSGQQFF
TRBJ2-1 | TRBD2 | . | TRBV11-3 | TGTGCCAGCAGCCCTTTCGGGGGGGCTTTTGAGCAGTTCTTC | CASSPFGGAFEQFF
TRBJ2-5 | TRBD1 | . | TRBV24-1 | TGTGCCACCAGTGACGCTGGGACAGCACAAGAGACCCAGTACTTC | CATSDAGTAQETQYF
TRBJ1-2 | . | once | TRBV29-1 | TGCAGCGTTGGTGGAGGGGAATATGGCTACACCTTC | CSVGGGEYGYTF
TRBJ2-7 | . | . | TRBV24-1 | TGTGCCACCAGTGACTTCAGGGGTTCGGAGCAGTACTTC | CATSDFRGSEQYF
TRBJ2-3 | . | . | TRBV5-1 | TGCGCCAGCAGCTTTTATACTAGCACAGATACGCAGTATTTT | CASSFYTSTDTQYF
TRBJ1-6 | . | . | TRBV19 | TGTGCCAGTGGGCGGGGGCCGGATTCACCCCTCCACTTT | CASGRGPDSPLHF
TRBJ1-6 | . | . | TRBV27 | TGTGCCAGCAGTTTGGGGCAGCTTAATTCACCCCTCCACTTT | CASSLGQLNSPLHF
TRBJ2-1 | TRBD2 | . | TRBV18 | TGTGCCAGCTCACCGAGGACTAGCGGGGCCAATGAGCAGTTCTTC | CASSPRTSGANEQFF
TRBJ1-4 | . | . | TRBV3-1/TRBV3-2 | TGTGCCAGCAGCCAGGCCGGAACTGGTGAGGTTGAAAAACTGTTTTTT | CASSQAGTGEVEKLFF